A selection of T cell receptor beta chains follows, all from one sample in a study of control samples from healthy donors and cancer patients. The repertoire was sequenced with immunoSEQ multiplex PCR; TCRdb's copy has only in-frame clones and lacks some. Here the sample spans about 180,000 clones, around 90% being singletons. The sequenced sample consisted of blood. The source is a woman between 45 and 65 years old in good health. CDR3s include the opening cysteine and the closing phenylalanine or tryptophan. The D gene is left open where the match is weak. Clone sizes are given selectively: once, few, many, or a class where the clone is expanded.

D | J | V | size | CDR3 | DNA
TRBD1 | TRBJ1-1 | TRBV4-1 | - | CASSISGGNTEAFF | TGCGCCAGCAGCATATCAGGGGGTAACACTGAAGCTTTCTTT
- | TRBJ2-7 | TRBV9 | few | CASSVAAGWSSYEQYF | TGTGCCAGCAGCGTAGCTGCAGGGTGGAGCTCCTACGAGCAGTACTTC
- | TRBJ1-1 | TRBV12-5 | - | CASGSGRAGNYTEAFF | TGTGCTAGTGGTTCGGGTAGAGCAGGGAACTACACTGAAGCTTTCTTT
- | TRBJ1-1 | TRBV10-3 | - | CAISFKVNTEAFF | TGTGCCATCAGTTTCAAGGTGAACACTGAAGCTTTCTTT
TRBD2 | TRBJ2-2 | TRBV9 | - | CASSVSLLAASGVGLLPGELFF | TGTGCCAGCAGCGTATCCCTATTGGCGGCTAGCGGGGTGGGTCTCCTTCCCGGGGAGCTGTTTTTT
- | TRBJ1-1 | TRBV5-6 | - | CASSFGRSDTEAFF | TGTGCCAGCAGCTTCGGCAGGTCGGACACTGAAGCTTTCTTT
- | TRBJ1-1 | TRBV5-5 | - | CASSLDLGFTEAFF | TGTGCCAGCAGCTTGGATCTGGGATTCACTGAAGCTTTCTTT
TRBD2 | TRBJ2-2 | TRBV6-4 | - | CASSDSSDSGSHTGELFF | TGTGCCAGCAGTGACTCTTCGGACAGCGGGAGCCACACCGGGGAGCTGTTTTTT
- | TRBJ1-1 | TRBV4-1 | - | CASSRSDGNTEAFF | TGCGCCAGCAGCCGGTCGGACGGAAACACTGAAGCTTTCTTT
- | TRBJ1-2 | TRBV7-9 | - | CASSLYQGSNYGYTF | TGTGCCAGCAGCTTATACCAGGGCTCAAACTATGGCTACACCTTC
TRBD1 | TRBJ1-6 | TRBV7-2 | few | CASSLGRGQGDSPLHF | TGTGCCAGCAGCTTAGGGCGCGGACAGGGAGATTCACCCCTCCACTTT
TRBD1 | TRBJ2-5 | TRBV29-1 | - | CSAERTGRGETQYF | TGCAGCGCCGAGAGGACAGGCCGGGGAGAGACCCAGTACTTC
- | TRBJ1-2 | TRBV18 | - | CASSETSQSGGYTF | TGTGCCAGCTCCGAAACGTCTCAGAGTGGTGGCTACACCTTC
TRBD1 | TRBJ1-5 | TRBV10-3 | - | CALDRDREKEGNQPQHF | TGTGCCCTCGACCGGGACAGGGAAAAGGAGGGCAATCAGCCCCAGCATTTT
TRBD1 | TRBJ1-6 | TRBV14 | - | CASSPGQGEYNSPLHF | TGTGCCAGCAGCCCAGGACAGGGGGAATATAATTCACCCCTCCACTTT
- | TRBJ1-5 | TRBV12-3/TRBV12-4 | - | CASSLDFQPQHF | TGTGCCAGCAGTTTAGATTTTCAGCCCCAGCATTTT
- | TRBJ1-2 | TRBV30 | - | CAWRTGPNNYGYTF | TGTGCCTGGAGGACAGGCCCCAATAACTATGGCTACACCTTC
- | TRBJ1-2 | TRBV4-3 | - | CASSQDVGSYGYTF | TGCGCCAGCAGCCAAGATGTAGGGTCCTATGGCTACACCTTC
- | TRBJ1-5 | TRBV28 | - | CASSSGHQPQHF | TGTGCCAGCAGTTCGGGGCACCAGCCCCAGCATTTT
- | TRBJ1-5 | TRBV18 | - | CASSPPNSNNQPQHF | TGTGCCAGCTCACCACCTAACAGCAACAATCAGCCCCAGCATTTT
- | TRBJ2-3 | TRBV19 | - | CASSILGRRTDTQYF | TGTGCCAGTAGTATACTGGGGCGGCGAACAGATACGCAGTATTTT
- | TRBJ2-3 | TRBV9 | - | CASSEGPSSTDTQYF | TGTGCCAGCAGCGAGGGTCCTTCTAGCACAGATACGCAGTATTTT
- | TRBJ1-5 | TRBV5-1 | - | CASSTGNDNQPQHF | TGCGCCAGCAGCACAGGGAATGACAATCAGCCCCAGCATTTT
- | TRBJ1-5 | TRBV28 | - | CASGIGGGNQPQHF | TGTGCCAGCGGAATAGGGGGTGGTAATCAGCCCCAGCATTTT
- | TRBJ2-2 | TRBV18 | - | CASSQLQGNTGELFF | TGTGCCAGCTCCCAACTACAGGGGAACACCGGGGAGCTGTTTTTT
- | TRBJ1-5 | TRBV19 | - | CASSISRWTSNQPQHF | TGTGCCAGTAGTATATCAAGGTGGACGAGCAATCAGCCCCAGCATTTT
- | TRBJ2-3 | TRBV4-3 | - | CASSQELARGTDTQYF | TGCGCCAGCAGCCAAGAACTAGCTAGGGGCACAGATACGCAGTATTTT